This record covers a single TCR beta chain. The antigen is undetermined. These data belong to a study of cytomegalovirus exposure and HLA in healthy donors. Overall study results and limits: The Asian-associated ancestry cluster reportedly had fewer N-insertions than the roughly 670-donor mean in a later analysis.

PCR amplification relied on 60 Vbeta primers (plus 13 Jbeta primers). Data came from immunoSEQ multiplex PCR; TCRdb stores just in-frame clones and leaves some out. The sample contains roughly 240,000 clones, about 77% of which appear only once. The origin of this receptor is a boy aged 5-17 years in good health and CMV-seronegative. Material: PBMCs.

CDR3: CASSLGVLRSYEQYF. CDR3 nucleotides: TGCGCCAGCAGCTTGGGCGTCCTGAGGTCCTACGAGCAGTACTTC. The chain carries TRBV5-1 and TRBJ2-5; D gene unclear. The DNA matches TRBJ2-7 better at its end, which makes the J call doubtful. CDR1 is SGHRS and CDR2 is YFSETQ in the germline V gene. This CDR3 spans 15 amino acids.